These 27 T cell receptor beta chains were sequenced from one sample in a study of T-cell reconstitution after alpha-beta-depleted transplantation in children. Preparation of the TCRbeta library involved a method that used unique molecular identifiers. TCRdb used MiXCR to reprocess the PCR reads, holding one entry per CDR3 protein. The sample shows 670,000 or so distinct CDR3 sequences, over 10% of them seen only once. Material: PBMCs, obtained before TCRalphabeta/CD19-depleted stem cell transplant. The origin of the receptors is a girl aged 2 to 10 with congenital amegakaryocytic thrombocytopenia, due to receive a stem cell transplant.

The chain employs TRBV4-1 and TRBJ2-3; unclear D gene. V shed 1 base and J shed 2 bases, with 16 bases lying between them. This CDR3 region has 17 residues. The germline gives CDR1 MGHRA, CDR2 YSYEKL. CDR3 sequence reads: CASSQGPFSRDTDTQYF. The DNA for the CDR3 is TGCGCCAGCAGCCAAGGGCCCTTCTCAAGGGACACAGATACGCAGTATTTT.

This clonotype was detected many times. V and J are TRBV28 and TRBJ2-2; D is uncertain. Germline values: CDR1 MDHEN, CDR2 SYDVKM. The ends were cut back, 3 bases at V and 6 bases at J, with 14 bases in the middle. The CDR3 runs 15 residues. CDR3 sequence (DNA): TGTGCCAGCAGTTTTAGGTTGCTATTCGCCGGGGAGCTGTTTTTT. Encoded protein: CASSFRLLFAGELFF. Variable domain in full (rest from reference TRBV28 and TRBJ2-2): DVKVTQSSRYLVKRTGEKVFLECVQDMDHENMFWYRQDPGLGLRLIYFSYDVKMKEKGDIPEGYSVSREKKERFSLILESASTNQTSMYLCASSFRLLFAGELFFGEGSRLTVL.

In its sample, this clonotype was seen many times. The V call is TRBV12-3 or TRBV12-4, the J call TRBJ2-7, with TRBD1 matching 9 bases. Trimming cost V 5 bases and J 0 bases; bases outside gene matches: 5. The CDR3 length is 15 residues. The CDR3 DNA reads as TGTGCCAGCAGTCCGTCGGGACAGGGCTCCTACGAGCAGTACTTC. It is translated as CASSPSGQGSYEQYF.

This clonotype has more than one count but fewer than ten. The chain joins TRBV7-8 to TRBJ1-2; 9 bases are shared with TRBD1. Germline CDR1 SGHVS, CDR2 FQNEAQ. The CDR3 runs 17 residues. J gave up 0 bases and V 4 bases, and 9 bases lay outside the gene matches. In DNA form, the CDR3 reads TGTGCCAGCAGCTACACCGGGACAGGGCGATCTAACTATGGCTACACCTTC. Residues: CASSYTGTGRSNYGYTF.

This clonotype was seen more than once but under ten times. V gene TRBV5-1 combines with J gene TRBJ2-5; TRBD1 aligns across 10 bases. In germline, CDR1 is SGHRS, CDR2 YFSETQ. The CDR3 is made up of 15 amino acids. Trimming removed 7 bases from V and 2 bases from J; junction bases left unmatched: 8. CDR3 in DNA: TGCGCCAGCGATCCCGGGACAGGGGTTCAAGAGACCCAGTACTTC. Its protein is CASDPGTGVQETQYF.

This clonotype was picked up a small number of times. The chain recombines TRBV7-9 with TRBJ2-7; D remains unclear. This CDR3 region has 12 residues. V was cut by 1 base and J by 6 bases, with 7 bases left in between. Germline assignment: CDR1 SEHNR and CDR2 FQNEAQ (reference sequence). CDR3 sequence reads: CASSLVQSEQYF. CDR3 bases: TGTGCCAGCAGCTTAGTCCAGAGCGAGCAGTACTTC.

The chain links TRBV20-1 to TRBJ2-3; D is unclear. Trimming shortened V by 4 bases and J by 6 bases, and 8 bases separated the two germline ends. The V gene's germline CDR1 is DFQATT and CDR2 SNEGSKA (reference sequence). The CDR3 extends over 11 amino acids. The CDR3 region is CSATTRDTQYF. CDR3 sequence (DNA): TGCAGTGCTACCACCCGCGATACGCAGTATTTT.

This clonotype was counted many times. This chain joins TRBV20-1 and TRBJ1-5; D is ambiguous. Germline V CDR1 and CDR2: DFQATT, SNEGSKA (reference sequence). The V and J ends lost 0 bases and 3 bases respectively, with 15 bases between them. The CDR3 is 16 amino acids. CDR3 bases: TGCAGTGCTAGAGAAACGAACAGCGGGCCCAATCAGCCCCAGCATTTT. Amino acids: CSARETNSGPNQPQHF.

This clonotype was counted a few times. This chain connects TRBV19 to TRBJ2-1; TRBD2 matches 7 bases. Per germline, CDR1 LNHDA and CDR2 SQIVND (reference sequence). The CDR3 is made up of 18 amino acids. The trim removed 0 bases at V and 6 bases at J, leaving 14 bases unmatched. The CDR3 region is CASSIDQVGGRFANEQFF. CDR3 nucleotides: TGTGCCAGTAGTATAGATCAAGTCGGCGGGAGATTTGCCAATGAGCAGTTCTTC.

In its sample, this clonotype was seen many times. J is TRBJ2-1 and V is TRBV5-1, with 10 positions matching TRBD2. CDR3 length: 20 amino acids. V was pared by 3 bases and J by 0 bases, with 15 bases of the junction left unmatched. Per the germline V gene, CDR1 is SGHRS and CDR2 is YFSETQ. For the CDR3, the DNA is TGCGCCAGCAGCTCTGCCCCGGTAGCGGGAGGCTGGAGCTCCTACAATGAGCAGTTCTTC. It is translated as CASSSAPVAGGWSSYNEQFF. The variable domain in full, with the rest retrieved from reference TRBV5-1 and TRBJ2-1, is KAGVTQTPRYLIKTRGQQVTLSCSPISGHRSVSWYQQTPGQGLQFLFEYFSETQRNKGNFPGRFSGRQFSNSRSEMNVSTLELGDSALYLCASSSAPVAGGWSSYNEQFFGPGTRLTVL.

This clonotype was observed at least ten times. V gene TRBV29-1 combines with J gene TRBJ1-2; weak D call: TRBD1 (5 bases). V was clipped by 2 bases and J by 6 bases, with 10 bases between them. This CDR3 spans 12 amino acids. The germline V gene has CDR1 SQVTM and CDR2 ANQGSEA. The CDR3 spells CSVESGVHGYTF. In DNA, the CDR3 is TGCAGCGTTGAATCGGGGGTCCATGGCTACACCTTC.

In its sample, this clonotype was seen many times. This chain connects TRBV20-1 to TRBJ2-1; D is possibly TRBD2 (5 bases). V lost 1 base and J lost 15, with 16 bases in between. This CDR3 has 12 amino acids. Germline values: CDR1 DFQATT, CDR2 SNEGSKA (reference sequence). The CDR3 sequence: CSARVNERTTFF. DNA for the CDR3: TGCAGTGCTAGAGTCAATGAGCGGACCACGTTCTTC.

This clonotype was seen ten or more times. The chain carries TRBV20-1 and TRBJ2-3; no reliable D call. The CDR3 sequence is 13 residues long. CDR1 is DFQATT and CDR2 is SNEGSKA in the germline V gene (reference sequence). V lost 3 bases and J 6 bases, leaving 13 bases between the germline ends. CDR3 DNA: TGCAGTGCTAGTTATAAAGGGCGGGATACGCAGTATTTT. Its protein is CSASYKGRDTQYF.

This clonotype came up many times. This sequence joins TRBV20-1 and TRBJ1-2; TRBD1 might be the D (6 bases). V was trimmed by 3 bases and J by 2 bases, leaving 13 bases between them. Germline loops: CDR1 DFQATT, CDR2 SNEGSKA (reference sequence). The CDR3 has 14 amino acids. CDR3 coding DNA: TGCAGTGCTAGGACTGGGACAACGAACTATGGCTACACCTTC. Translation: CSARTGTTNYGYTF.

The chain links TRBV15 to TRBJ1-1; D gene unclear. Per the germline V gene, CDR1 is LNHNV and CDR2 is YYDKDF (reference sequence). This CDR3 is built from 14 residues. Trimming took off 0 bases at V and 11 bases at J, with 16 bases between the two ends. Here the CDR3 reads CATSRDPTRRGAFF. CDR3 nucleotides: TGTGCCACCAGCAGAGATCCGACGCGTCGTGGGGCTTTCTTT.

This clonotype was counted a few times. This rearrangement joins TRBV11-2 to TRBJ2-7; 10 bases agree with TRBD1. This CDR3 is built from 16 residues. Per the germline V gene, CDR1 is SGHAT and CDR2 is FQNNGV. V dropped 3 bases and J dropped 5; count of bases not matched to a gene: 10. Written as DNA, the CDR3 is TGTGCCAGCAGCTTGGCAACGGGACAGGGGATCAACGAGCAGTACTTC. This gives the protein CASSLATGQGINEQYF.

The rearrangement joins TRBV10-3 to TRBJ2-7; D is possibly TRBD1 (5 bases). This CDR3 region has 16 residues. CDR1 is ENHRY and CDR2 is SYGVKD in the germline V gene. Trimming removed 4 bases from V and 0 bases from J, with 16 bases in between. The DNA for the CDR3 is TGTGCCATCAGTGTGGCTCAGGGCAGGTCCTCCTACGAGCAGTACTTC. Translating gives CAISVAQGRSSYEQYF.

The chain recombines TRBV7-6 with TRBJ2-7, with D maybe TRBD1 (5 bases). V lost 5 bases to trimming and J lost 5 bases, with 25 bases between them. The CDR3 consists of 17 residues. The germline CDR1 and CDR2 sequences are SGHVS and FNYEAQ. CDR3 region: CASSNFWGDKVVHEQYF. The CDR3 coding sequence is TGTGCCAGCAGCAACTTCTGGGGCGATAAAGTAGTGCACGAGCAGTACTTC.

This clonotype has a count of ten or more. The V call is TRBV6-6, the J call TRBJ2-7; D remains ambiguous. There are 12 residues in the CDR3. CDR1 is MNHNY, CDR2 SVGAGI, per germline (reference sequence). The V and J ends lost 4 bases and 2 bases respectively, with 6 bases between them. CDR3 sequence (DNA): TGTGCCAGCAGTTCATCCCCCTACGAGCAGTACTTC. It is translated as CASSSSPYEQYF.

The sample holds a few counts of this clonotype. The chain's CDR3 is CASRKGLAGNEQFF. CDR3 coding DNA: TGTGCCAGCAGGAAGGGACTAGCGGGTAATGAGCAGTTCTTC. The chain joins TRBV28 to TRBJ2-1; 12 positions match TRBD2. The CDR3 is 14 amino acids. Trimming at V came to 6 bases and at J to 7 bases, leaving 4 bases not matched to a gene. Germline values: CDR1 MDHEN, CDR2 SYDVKM.

This clonotype was seen more than once but under ten times. The chain couples TRBV9 to TRBJ2-1; TRBD2 aligns across 12 bases. Trimming at V came to 3 bases and at J to 2 bases, leaving 0 bases not matched to a gene. The germline V gene has CDR1 SGDLS and CDR2 YYNGEE. This CDR3 has 15 residues. CDR3 region: CASSGLAGAYNEQFF. DNA for the CDR3: TGTGCCAGCAGCGGACTAGCGGGAGCCTACAATGAGCAGTTCTTC.

This clonotype was detected only a few times. J is TRBJ1-6 and V is TRBV7-8; D is uncertain. The CDR3 is made up of 18 amino acids. V dropped 5 bases and J dropped 7 bases, with 24 bases sitting between them. Per the germline V gene, CDR1 is SGHVS and CDR2 is FQNEAQ. The CDR3 spells CASSPQASFNTGNSPLHF. The CDR3 nucleotides are TGTGCCAGCAGCCCCCAGGCCAGTTTCAACACGGGAAATTCACCCCTCCACTTT. Using reference TRBV7-8 and TRBJ1-6 for the parts outside the CDR3, the full variable domain is GAGVSQSPRYKVAKRGQDVALRCDPISGHVSLFWYQQALGQGPEFLTYFQNEAQLDKSGLPSDRFFAERPEGSVSTLKIQRTQQEDSAVYLCASSPQASFNTGNSPLHFGNGTRLTVT.

This clonotype was seen a few times. V and J are TRBV20-1 and TRBJ2-7; D not certain. CDR1 is DFQATT and CDR2 is SNEGSKA in the germline V gene (reference sequence). This CDR3 has 11 amino acids. The V end lost 4 bases, the J end lost 4 bases, and 8 bases lay between the germline ends. The CDR3 reads CSATDGYEQYF. In DNA form, the CDR3 reads TGCAGTGCTACCGACGGATACGAGCAGTACTTC.

This clonotype was seen ten or more times. The rearrangement uses TRBV7-9 and TRBJ2-3; unclear D gene. This CDR3 is built from 14 residues. V lost 0 bases and J 0 bases, leaving 4 bases between the germline ends. The germline V gene encodes CDR1 SEHNR and CDR2 FQNEAQ (reference sequence). The CDR3 bases are TGTGCCAGCAGCTTAGCCCCCAGCACAGATACGCAGTATTTT. Encoded protein: CASSLAPSTDTQYF.

This clonotype was seen a handful of times. The chain uses TRBV14 and TRBJ2-7; weak D call: TRBD1 (7 bases). V shed 1 base and J shed 2 bases, with 12 bases lying between them. CDR3 length equals 15 residues. Germline V gene sequence: CDR1 SGHDN, CDR2 FVKESK. The CDR3 here is CASSQGPRGAYEQYF. In nucleotides, the CDR3 is TGTGCCAGCAGCCAAGGCCCCAGGGGGGCCTACGAGCAGTACTTC.

The chain carries TRBV20-1 and TRBJ2-3; tentatively, D is TRBD2 (6 bases). There are 15 residues in the CDR3. Looked up from germline, CDR1 is DFQATT and CDR2 is SNEGSKA (reference sequence). V was pared by 3 bases and J by 4 bases, with 17 bases between. The CDR3 bases are TGCAGTGCTAGTTCGCTGTCGGGAGATGCAGATACGCAGTATTTT. Protein sequence: CSASSLSGDADTQYF.

The CDR3 DNA reads as TGCAGTGCTTCGGGACTAGCGGGAGGAGGGAATGAGCAGTTCTTC. It yields the protein CSASGLAGGGNEQFF. V and J are TRBV20-1 and TRBJ2-1; 15 bases align to TRBD2. V lost 5 bases to trimming and J lost 7 bases; unmatched junction nucleotides: 6. In germline, CDR1 is DFQATT, CDR2 SNEGSKA (reference sequence). The CDR3 has 15 residues.